This passage covers 13 T cell receptor beta chains from one sample sequenced in a study of cytomegalovirus exposure and HLA in healthy donors. Primers for the PCR totalled 60 Vbeta and 13 Jbeta. Some clones are missing from TCRdb's copy, which holds only in-frame ones; the method was immunoSEQ multiplex PCR. The sample has about 130,000 clones, around 70% seen once. The sequencing input was PBMCs. These receptors all stem from a man aged 30 to 39 in good health and CMV-seronegative.

This clone was seen once. The chain has TRBV25-1 and TRBJ2-3, with D possibly matching TRBD1 (6 bases). Germline CDR1 is MGHDK and CDR2 is SYGVNS. V lost 4 bases and J lost 6, with 20 bases in between. This CDR3 is built from 16 residues. The CDR3 bases are TGTGCCAGCAGTGGTACAGGGAGCCCCCGCCTTGATACGCAGTATTTT. Translating it yields CASSGTGSPRLDTQYF.

This chain uses TRBV6-5 with TRBJ1-2; 9 bases fit TRBD1. J gave up 0 bases and V 2 bases, and 4 bases lay outside the gene matches. This CDR3 contains 16 residues. Germline loops: CDR1 MNHEY, CDR2 SVGAGI. CDR3 DNA: TGTGCCAGCAGTTACGCACAGGGGGCAGCTAACTATGGCTACACCTTC. Translating gives CASSYAQGAANYGYTF.

The V call is TRBV5-4, the J call TRBJ1-1, with D perhaps TRBD1 (6 bases). This CDR3 spans 16 amino acids. Germline V gene data show CDR1 as SGHNT and CDR2 as YYREEE (reference sequence). Trimming stripped 5 bases from V and 2 bases from J, with 19 bases between. Written as DNA, the CDR3 is TGTGCCAGCAGACCCACAGGACAGACTTTTAACACTGAAGCTTTCTTT. This gives the protein CASRPTGQTFNTEAFF.

This clone was recorded a few times. This chain uses TRBV11-3 with TRBJ2-6; the D gene is possibly TRBD1 (6 bases). CDR3 size: 15 residues. V was clipped by 5 bases and J by 4 bases, with 12 bases between them. Germline V gives CDR1 SGHNT, CDR2 YENEEA. The DNA for the CDR3 is TGTGCCAGCAGCCATACAGGGACCGGGGCCAACGTCCTGACTTTC. Translated, it gives CASSHTGTGANVLTF.

The chain has TRBV5-6 and TRBJ2-5; 10 bases are shared with TRBD1. The CDR3 length is 14 residues. In germline, CDR1 is SGHDT, CDR2 YYEEEE. V shed 5 bases and J 2 bases; nucleotides not matched to a gene: 3. The CDR3 bases are TGTGCCAGCAGTGAGGACAGGGGGCAAGAGACCCAGTACTTC. As protein: CASSEDRGQETQYF.

J is TRBJ2-7 and V is TRBV19, with 8 bases fitting TRBD1. Germline assignment: CDR1 LNHDA and CDR2 SQIVND (reference sequence). This CDR3 has 13 residues. V was pared by 5 bases and J by 3 bases, with 3 bases of the junction left unmatched. The CDR3 sequence: CASSGDRGYEQYF. CDR3 bases: TGTGCCAGTAGTGGAGACAGGGGCTACGAGCAGTACTTC.

This clone was observed a few times. The CDR3 nucleotides are TGTGCCAGCACAACGAACACCGGGGAGCTGTTTTTT. Protein sequence: CASTTNTGELFF. The gene calls are TRBV28 and TRBJ2-2; no definite D call. CDR3 length equals 12 residues. V was shortened by 7 bases and J by 0 bases, with 3 bases between the two germline ends. Germline V lookup: CDR1 MDHEN, CDR2 SYDVKM. The complete variable domain, with remaining parts taken from reference TRBV28 and TRBJ2-2, reads DVKVTQSSRYLVKRTGEKVFLECVQDMDHENMFWYRQDPGLGLRLIYFSYDVKMKEKGDIPEGYSVSREKKERFSLILESASTNQTSMYLCASTTNTGELFFGEGSRLTVL.

This clone has only a few counts. This rearrangement joins TRBV29-1 to TRBJ2-2; D is perhaps TRBD1 (5 bases). CDR3 size: 14 residues. Trimming removed 1 base from V and 5 bases from J, with 11 bases in between. Per germline, CDR1 SQVTM and CDR2 ANQGSEA. CDR3 region: CSVEGQGRTGELFF. The CDR3 DNA follows: TGCAGCGTTGAAGGGCAGGGAAGGACCGGGGAGCTGTTTTTT.

The chain employs TRBV15 and TRBJ2-7, with D perhaps TRBD1 (5 bases). Germline CDR1 reads LNHNV; CDR2 reads YYDKDF (reference sequence). The CDR3 is 16 amino acids. Trimming cost V 0 bases and J 3 bases, with 15 bases left between them. The CDR3 DNA follows: TGTGCCACCAGCAGAGATCTCTTAGGACACAACTACGAGCAGTACTTC. This encodes CATSRDLLGHNYEQYF.

J is TRBJ2-3 and V is TRBV9; TRBD2 is a possible D gene (6 bases). CDR1 and CDR2 from the germline V gene are SGDLS and YYNGEE. V lost 2 bases, J lost 0 bases, and 10 bases lay in between. The CDR3 extends over 15 amino acids. CDR3 residues: CASSVLAASTDTQYF. The CDR3 DNA reads TGTGCCAGCAGCGTTTTAGCGGCTAGCACAGATACGCAGTATTTT.

This chain connects TRBV7-9 to TRBJ2-1; 7 nucleotides match TRBD2. V gave up 6 bases and J gave up 7 bases; unmatched junction bases: 0. Germline lookup yields CDR1 SEHNR and CDR2 FQNEAQ (reference sequence). This CDR3 has 11 amino acids. The CDR3 here is CASRGGNEQFF. DNA of the CDR3: TGTGCCAGCAGGGGGGGGAATGAGCAGTTCTTC.

This chain connects TRBV6-6 to TRBJ1-5; D perhaps matches TRBD1 (5 bases). Trimming stripped 5 bases from V and 5 bases from J, with 16 bases between. The CDR3 consists of 15 residues. Germline loops: CDR1 MNHNY, CDR2 SVGAGI (reference sequence). CDR3 in amino acids: CASSPTLLGDQPQHF. The CDR3, as DNA: TGTGCCAGCAGTCCGACTCTTCTAGGGGATCAGCCCCAGCATTTT.

The chain joins TRBV5-6 to TRBJ2-1; 7 bases line up with TRBD2. The CDR3 is made up of 14 amino acids. CDR1 is SGHDT and CDR2 is YYEEEE in the germline V gene. With 6 bases clipped from V and 2 bases from J, the junction kept 5 bases outside the gene matches. This CDR3 is CASTGGSPYNEQFF. CDR3 bases: TGTGCCAGCACAGGCGGGAGTCCCTACAATGAGCAGTTCTTC.